These 11 T cell receptor beta chains were sequenced from one sample in a study of PD-L1 blockade in urothelial cancer. Profiling relied on immunoSEQ multiplex PCR, and the TCRdb table lists in-frame clones only, not all of them. The profile covers roughly 32,000 clones, with 75% to 85% appearing a single time and 30% taken by the ten largest. The sequencing here drew on PBMCs, taken around atezolizumab (anti-PD-L1) treatment. Source of these receptors: a man aged 55 to 69 with urothelial cancer.

J is TRBJ2-7 and V is TRBV10-2; 7 bases map to TRBD1. J was trimmed by 5 bases and V by 9 bases; bases with no gene match: 7. The CDR3 loop spans 12 amino acids. From germline, CDR1 is WSHSY and CDR2 SAAADI. CDR3 protein: CASLGQLHEQYF. In DNA form, the CDR3 reads TGCGCCAGTTTGGGACAGCTACACGAGCAGTACTTC.

The rearrangement uses TRBV7-2 and TRBJ1-1; D call uncertain. The CDR3 contains 15 residues. Germline V gene sequence: CDR1 SGHTA, CDR2 FQGNSA. V was pared by 0 bases and J by 1 base, with 9 bases between. The CDR3 DNA reads TGTGCCAGCAGCTTAGCGTCACTCCAGAACACTGAAGCTTTCTTT. Its protein is CASSLASLQNTEAFF.

The chain has TRBV18 and TRBJ2-1; 8 bases fit TRBD1. Unmatched junction bases numbered 13, after V lost 3 bases and J lost 9 bases. This CDR3 is 16 amino acids long. Germline V gives CDR1 KGHSH, CDR2 LQKENI. The CDR3 sequence is CASSPPSVTGDGEQFF. CDR3 in DNA: TGTGCCAGCTCACCTCCTTCTGTGACAGGGGACGGTGAGCAGTTCTTC.

The chain has TRBV5-1 and TRBJ1-2, with 8 bases fitting TRBD1. Germline V gives CDR1 SGHRS, CDR2 YFSETQ. V shed 3 bases and J 8 bases; nucleotides not matched to a gene: 15. The CDR3 has 16 amino acids. DNA for the CDR3: TGCGCCAGCAGCTCACCGGAACAGGGGGTGTTTACGGGCTACACCTTC. It is translated as CASSSPEQGVFTGYTF. Full variable domain (rest looked up from reference TRBV5-1 and TRBJ1-2): KAGVTQTPRYLIKTRGQQVTLSCSPISGHRSVSWYQQTPGQGLQFLFEYFSETQRNKGNFPGRFSGRQFSNSRSEMNVSTLELGDSALYLCASSSPEQGVFTGYTFGSGTRLTVV.

The sample holds one count of this clone. This chain uses TRBV6-1 with TRBJ1-6, with D uncertain. Germline CDR1 is MNHNS and CDR2 is SASEGT. This CDR3 is built from 15 residues. Between the trimmed V and J ends, which lost 3 bases and 7 bases, there was a span of 13 bases. As DNA, the CDR3 is TGTGCCAGCAGTGACGGGAGAGTTGACAATTCACCCCTCCACTTT. Amino acids: CASSDGRVDNSPLHF.

The chain carries TRBV2 and TRBJ1-4; perhaps TRBD1 as D (5 bases). Germline loops: CDR1 SNHLY, CDR2 FYNNEI. Trimming shortened V by 6 bases and J by 5 bases, and 10 bases separated the two germline ends. The CDR3 extends over 13 amino acids. CDR3 nucleotides: TGTGCCAGCAGAGTCCAGGGCAATGAAAAACTGTTTTTT. It yields the protein CASRVQGNEKLFF. The full variable domain, completed using reference TRBV2 and TRBJ1-4, is EPEVTQTPSHQVTQMGQEVILRCVPISNHLYFYWYRQILGQKVEFLVSFYNNEISEKSEIFDDQFSVERPDGSNFTLKIRSTKLEDSAMYFCASRVQGNEKLFFGSGTQLSVL.

The J gene is TRBJ2-5, the V gene TRBV18, with 10 nucleotides matching TRBD2. Germline V gives CDR1 KGHSH, CDR2 LQKENI. CDR3 length: 16 amino acids. Trimming removed 6 bases from V and 4 bases from J; junction bases left unmatched: 11. DNA for the CDR3: TGTGCCAGCTCGCCCCAGAACCAGCGGGAGGGAGAGACCCAGTACTTC. Residues: CASSPQNQREGETQYF.

The gene calls are TRBV25-1 and TRBJ2-2, with 9 bases that match TRBD1. Germline-derived CDR1 and CDR2 are MGHDK and SYGVNS. The CDR3 runs to 16 residues. Trimming at V came to 7 bases and at J to 5 bases, leaving 11 bases not matched to a gene. This CDR3 reads CASTTGWTGATGELFF. The CDR3 DNA reads TGTGCCAGCACTACGGGGTGGACAGGGGCGACCGGGGAGCTGTTTTTT.

This clone was observed a single time. The chain has TRBV7-8 and TRBJ2-3, with TRBD2 identical over 13 bases. V lost 3 bases to trimming and J lost 5 bases; unmatched junction nucleotides: 14. CDR1 and CDR2 from the germline V gene are SGHVS and FQNEAQ. The CDR3 extends over 19 amino acids. DNA of the CDR3: TGTGCCAGCAGCTTGGGCCCTCTCTATCGACTAGCGGGGGGAGATACGCAGTATTTT. Protein product: CASSLGPLYRLAGGDTQYF.

The V call is TRBV11-3, the J call TRBJ2-1; the D gene is possibly TRBD2 (5 bases). Germline CDR1 and CDR2: SGHNT and YENEEA. The CDR3 is 14 amino acids. The germline V and J ends were trimmed by 4 bases and 5 bases, with 12 bases remaining between them. Here the CDR3 reads CASSSMTINNEQFF. CDR3 in DNA: TGTGCCAGCAGCTCGATGACTATCAACAATGAGCAGTTCTTC. Together with reference TRBV11-3 and TRBJ2-1, the CDR3 gives the full variable domain: EAGVVQSPRYKIIEKKQPVAFWCNPISGHNTLYWYLQNLGQGPELLIRYENEEAVDDSQLPKDRFSAERLKGVDSTLKIQPAELGDSAVYLCASSSMTINNEQFFGPGTRLTVL.

The V and J genes are TRBV30 and TRBJ1-6; 7 bases agree with TRBD1. Unmatched junction bases numbered 8, after V lost 3 bases and J lost 6 bases. CDR3 length equals 15 residues. In germline, CDR1 is GTSNPN, CDR2 SVGIG (reference sequence). This CDR3 reads CAWSATTGPNSPLHF. In DNA form, the CDR3 reads TGTGCCTGGAGCGCTACGACAGGGCCTAATTCACCCCTCCACTTT.